What follows are 5 T cell receptor beta chains derived from one specimen sequenced in a study of blood T cell repertoires in COVID-19. Profiling relied on immunoSEQ multiplex PCR, and the TCRdb table lists in-frame clones only, not all of them. Counted here are fewer than 300,000 clones, around nine tenths occurring once; the ten biggest clones make up roughly 10%. Sequenced material: PBMCs or T cells enriched from blood (not recorded which). The receptors originated from a man aged 40-49 years who had recovered from COVID-19.

V gene TRBV6-5 combines with J gene TRBJ2-1, with 8 bases that match TRBD2. Germline assignment: CDR1 MNHEY and CDR2 SVGAGI. The ends lost 2 bases at V and 2 bases at J; junction bases unmatched: 5. The CDR3 is 16 amino acids. CDR3 coding DNA: TGTGCCAGCAGTTACGGTTCCGGGAGGGCCTACAATGAGCAGTTCTTC. Its translation is CASSYGSGRAYNEQFF.

The chain links TRBV19 to TRBJ1-2, with 11 nucleotides matching TRBD1. The CDR3 covers 13 residues. The V gene end was trimmed by 7 bases and the J gene end by 8 bases; junction bases not matched to a gene: 6. Germline V lookup: CDR1 LNHDA, CDR2 SQIVND (reference sequence). As DNA, the CDR3 is TGTGCCAGTATGGACAGGGGGCTGGGGGGCTACACCTTC. Its protein is CASMDRGLGGYTF.

The rearrangement links TRBV7-9 to TRBJ2-7; no reliable D call. Germline CDR1 reads SEHNR; CDR2 reads FQNEAQ (reference sequence). Trimming took off 3 bases at V and 5 bases at J, with 14 bases between the two ends. There are 14 residues in the CDR3. CDR3 residues: CASSFELEPDEQYF. The CDR3 nucleotides read TGTGCCAGCAGCTTTGAGTTAGAGCCGGACGAGCAGTACTTC.

The chain recombines TRBV6-1 with TRBJ1-1, with TRBD1 matching 8 bases. In germline, CDR1 is MNHNS, CDR2 SASEGT. The trim removed 3 bases at V and 1 base at J, leaving 4 bases unmatched. This CDR3 contains 15 residues. The CDR3 reads CASSEVTGENTEAFF. The CDR3 bases are TGTGCCAGCAGTGAGGTGACAGGGGAGAACACTGAAGCTTTCTTT.

The rearrangement joins TRBV7-9 to TRBJ1-5, with D possibly TRBD1 on 5 matching bases. The CDR3 covers 14 residues. Germline CDR1 and CDR2: SEHNR and FQNEAQ (reference sequence). Between the trimmed V and J ends, which lost 5 bases and 3 bases, there was a span of 11 bases. In nucleotides, the CDR3 is TGTGCCAGCAGCCTGGGGGGGATCAATCAGCCCCAGCATTTT. Amino acid sequence: CASSLGGINQPQHF.